The TCR beta chain described here comes from a study of CD8+ T cells in alopecia areata. Sequencing templates came from extracted RNA that was reverse transcribed into cDNA. Sequencing used immunoSEQ multiplex PCR; TCRdb keeps in-frame clones, though not all of them. Among some 190,000 clones, approximately 70% were seen once, and the ten largest hold roughly 1.2%. Treatment meaning: oral pan-JAK inhibitor, 5-10 mg twice daily. The CDR3 contains 12 residues. From germline, CDR1 is SQVTM and CDR2 ANQGSEA. V was shortened by 7 bases and J by 4 bases, with 10 bases between the two germline ends. This clone has just one count.

This sequence joins TRBV29-1 and TRBJ2-2; perhaps D is TRBD1 or TRBD2 (6 bases each). This sequence was found in a human donor with alopecia areata. The sequences come from CD4+ T cells sorted from blood, collected around week 46, from a patient treated with tofacitinib. CDR3 loop: CSGGGSTGELFF. The CDR3 DNA reads as TGCAGCGGAGGGGGGTCCACCGGGGAGCTGTTTTTT.